This T cell receptor beta chain was observed in a study of regulatory T cells in long-lasting Graves disease. General study findings and limits: In persistent patients, shared public clonotypes (approximately 3,000) outnumbered those in new patients (about 1,000). Lower TCR diversity characterized persistent Graves' patients relative to newly diagnosed patients. Persistent cases favored TRBV28, TRBJ1-2 and TRBJ2-5.

As for this clonotype: Its antigen remains unidentified.

Documented time point: persistent/refractory GD, antithyroid drugs over 5 years with positive TRAb. The TCR library was made from RNA extracted from PBMCs. The diagnosis of Graves' disease used American Thyroid Association guidelines. V was pared by 6 bases and J by 7 bases, with 23 bases of the junction left unmatched. Per the germline V gene, CDR1 is KGHDR and CDR2 is SFDVKD. This CDR3 comprises 21 residues. With iRepertoire HTBI primers and Arm-PCR of CDR3 regions, TCR beta libraries were built. MiXCR, run by TCRdb on the multiplex PCR reads, gives a single entry per CDR3 protein. The sample has approximately 360,000 distinct CDR3 sequences; roughly 25% are singletons.

The sequencing used peripheral blood mononuclear cells (PBMCs), collected when the disease was refractory, from a patient treated with antithyroid drugs. The receptor was isolated from a middle-aged woman with Graves disease. The V and J genes are TRBV24-1 and TRBJ2-1; 13 bases line up with TRBD2. This chain's CDR3 is CATSRGQRLAGGYGGSNEQFF. The CDR3, as DNA: TGTGCCACCAGTCGGGGACAGCGACTAGCGGGAGGTTACGGAGGATCAAATGAGCAGTTCTTC.